The rows below give T cell receptor beta chains drawn from one sample of a study of cytomegalovirus exposure and HLA in healthy donors. The assay was immunoSEQ multiplex PCR, and TCRdb's table has in-frame clones only and misses some. The sample table includes 130,000 to 150,000 clones. Sequencing input: PBMCs. Source of these receptors: a man aged 40-55 years in good health and CMV-seronegative. Both conserved end residues are part of each CDR3. Each record gives: D gene, J gene, V gene, CDR3 DNA, CDR3 protein. A D gene is named only where the DNA matches it firmly.

D: TRBD2; J: TRBJ2-1; V: TRBV6-5; DNA: TGTGCCAGCAGTTACCGTGGACTAGCGAAAAATGAGCAGTTCTTC; CDR3: CASSYRGLAKNEQFF
D: TRBD1; J: TRBJ1-2; V: TRBV7-3; DNA: TGTGCCAGCAGCGCCCGACAGGGCTATGGCTACACCTTC; CDR3: CASSARQGYGYTF
D: .; J: TRBJ2-2; V: TRBV7-3; DNA: TGTGCCAGCAGCTCACAGGGCTTCGGGGAGCTGTTTTTT; CDR3: CASSSQGFGELFF
D: TRBD1; J: TRBJ2-7; V: TRBV5-4; DNA: TGTGCCAGCAGCCCACTAAGACAGGGATCTACCTACGAGCAGTACTTC; CDR3: CASSPLRQGSTYEQYF
D: .; J: TRBJ1-3; V: TRBV2; DNA: TGTGCCAGCAGTCCTGAACAGGTTGTCAACACCATATATTTT; CDR3: CASSPEQVVNTIYF
D: TRBD1; J: TRBJ2-7; V: TRBV25-1; DNA: TGTGCCAGCAGTGGAGACAGGGGATACGAGCAGTACTTC; CDR3: CASSGDRGYEQYF
D: TRBD1; J: TRBJ2-7; V: TRBV6-1; DNA: TGTGCCAGCAGTGGAATGACAGGGAAGGGTTACGAGCAGTACTTC; CDR3: CASSGMTGKGYEQYF
D: .; J: TRBJ2-5; V: TRBV5-4; DNA: TGTGCCAGCAGCTTGGGAGGTGGTGGGGCCAAAGAGACCCAGTACTTC; CDR3: CASSLGGGGAKETQYF
D: .; J: TRBJ2-7; V: TRBV6-6; DNA: TGTGCGATATCAGGGGGGAGTAAGGACGAGCAGTACTTC; CDR3: CAISGGSKDEQYF
D: .; J: TRBJ1-2; V: TRBV4-3; DNA: TGCGCCAGCAGCCAAGATTGGGCGTCGCCTAATGGCTACACCTTC; CDR3: CASSQDWASPNGYTF
D: .; J: TRBJ1-3; V: TRBV11-2; DNA: TGTGCCAGCAGCTTAGATGCAGGGAACTCTGGAAACACCATATATTTT; CDR3: CASSLDAGNSGNTIYF
D: .; J: TRBJ1-5; V: TRBV5-6; DNA: TGTGCCAGCAGCTTGTCGGGATTGAATAGCAATCAGCCCCAGCATTTT; CDR3: CASSLSGLNSNQPQHF
D: .; J: TRBJ1-2; V: TRBV19; DNA: TGTGCCAGTAGCAGGGCCCCAAAGTATGGCTACACCTTC; CDR3: CASSRAPKYGYTF
D: TRBD1; J: TRBJ1-1; V: TRBV6-1; DNA: TGTGCCAGCAGTGAACAGAACAGGGGATGGGGAACTGAAGCTTTCTTT; CDR3: CASSEQNRGWGTEAFF
D: TRBD1; J: TRBJ1-2; V: TRBV29-1; DNA: TGCAGCGTTGAAGCGTTGAGGACAGGGGTGATCTATGGCTACACCTTC; CDR3: CSVEALRTGVIYGYTF
D: TRBD2; J: TRBJ2-3; V: TRBV4-2; DNA: TGTGCCAGCAGGAAGCGGAGCGGGGACACAGATACGCAGTATTTT; CDR3: CASRKRSGDTDTQYF
D: .; J: TRBJ1-1; V: TRBV6-5; DNA: TGTGCCAGCAGTCTTACAGGGCTCACTGAAGCTTTCTTT; CDR3: CASSLTGLTEAFF